This is a list of T cell receptor beta chains from one sample in a study of tissue T cells after allogeneic stem cell transplantation. Clones were read by immunoSEQ multiplex PCR, and TCRdb kept only the in-frame ones, dropping some. In the table there are 7,500 to 10,000 clones, roughly 60% of which are singletons. The sequencing used tissue from the jejunum, collected at autopsy. The receptors here all came from a woman aged 18 to 55 with breast cancer. Each CDR3 is given with its conserved first and last residue. Fields, in order: clone size, J gene, CDR3 length, V gene, D gene, CDR3 DNA, CDR3 protein. A D gene is named only where the DNA matches it firmly. For some rows the clone size is stated as once, few or many, or as a class when expanded; others skip it.

clone size: medium-sized; J gene: TRBJ2-1; CDR3 length: 14; V gene: TRBV6-4; D gene: TRBD1; CDR3 DNA: TGTGCCAACTCCGGGACAGGGATTTACAATGAGCAGTTCTTC; CDR3 protein: CANSGTGIYNEQFF
clone size: .; J gene: TRBJ2-2; CDR3 length: 14; V gene: TRBV19; D gene: .; CDR3 DNA: TGTGCCAGTGGGCAGGATGCGAACACCGGGGAGCTGTTTTTT; CDR3 protein: CASGQDANTGELFF
clone size: few; J gene: TRBJ2-7; CDR3 length: 14; V gene: TRBV5-4; D gene: .; CDR3 DNA: TGTGCCAGCAGCTTGGGTTCCGTGTCCTACGAGCAGTACTTC; CDR3 protein: CASSLGSVSYEQYF
clone size: few; J gene: TRBJ2-4; CDR3 length: 11; V gene: TRBV2; D gene: .; CDR3 DNA: TGTGCCAGCAGTGAAGCGGGGATTCAGTACTTC; CDR3 protein: CASSEAGIQYF
clone size: once; J gene: TRBJ1-2; CDR3 length: 13; V gene: TRBV12-3/TRBV12-4; D gene: .; CDR3 DNA: TGTGCCAGCAGACTCAACCAGGACTATGGCTACACCTTC; CDR3 protein: CASRLNQDYGYTF
clone size: .; J gene: TRBJ2-6; CDR3 length: 17; V gene: TRBV7-2; D gene: TRBD1; CDR3 DNA: TGTGCCAGCAGCCCCCGGGACAGGGTGGCTGGGGCCAACGTCCTGACTTTC; CDR3 protein: CASSPRDRVAGANVLTF
clone size: few; J gene: TRBJ1-4; CDR3 length: 13; V gene: TRBV12-3/TRBV12-4; D gene: .; CDR3 DNA: TGTGCCAGCAGTTCCTTTGGGAGGGAAAAACTGTTTTTT; CDR3 protein: CASSSFGREKLFF
clone size: .; J gene: TRBJ2-1; CDR3 length: 15; V gene: TRBV11-2; D gene: TRBD2; CDR3 DNA: TGTGCCAGCAGCTCCGAGCGGGGGGGGCACAATGAGCAGTTCTTC; CDR3 protein: CASSSERGGHNEQFF
clone size: medium-sized; J gene: TRBJ2-1; CDR3 length: 14; V gene: TRBV6-5; D gene: TRBD2; CDR3 DNA: TGTGCCAGCAGTTACTCGGGACTAGACAATGAGCAGTTCTTC; CDR3 protein: CASSYSGLDNEQFF
clone size: .; J gene: TRBJ1-2; CDR3 length: 14; V gene: TRBV6-6; D gene: .; CDR3 DNA: TGTGCCAGCAGTTACTCGTCAGGGAACTATGGCTACACCTTC; CDR3 protein: CASSYSSGNYGYTF
clone size: few; J gene: TRBJ2-3; CDR3 length: 14; V gene: TRBV2; D gene: TRBD2; CDR3 DNA: TGTGCCACCCAGAGAGCGGGAGTAACAGATACGCAGTATTTT; CDR3 protein: CATQRAGVTDTQYF
clone size: .; J gene: TRBJ2-1; CDR3 length: 13; V gene: TRBV5-4; D gene: .; CDR3 DNA: TGTGCCAGCAGCTTGGGTAGCAGGTACGAGCAGTTCTTC; CDR3 protein: CASSLGSRYEQFF
clone size: .; J gene: TRBJ2-3; CDR3 length: 18; V gene: TRBV28; D gene: TRBD1; CDR3 DNA: TGTGCCAGCAGTTCGCCCAGTCTTACAGGGGTGGTTGCAGATACGCAGTATTTT; CDR3 protein: CASSSPSLTGVVADTQYF
clone size: .; J gene: TRBJ2-7; CDR3 length: 17; V gene: TRBV2; D gene: TRBD2; CDR3 DNA: TGTGCCAGCAGTGGGGGGGCTAGCGGGAAGAGTACCTACGAGCAGTACTTC; CDR3 protein: CASSGGASGKSTYEQYF
clone size: .; J gene: TRBJ1-1; CDR3 length: 13; V gene: TRBV28; D gene: .; CDR3 DNA: TGTGCCAGCAGTTTTCCCAGGAACACTGAAGCTTTCTTT; CDR3 protein: CASSFPRNTEAFF
clone size: .; J gene: TRBJ2-6; CDR3 length: 15; V gene: TRBV10-3; D gene: .; CDR3 DNA: TGTGCCATCAGTGACTTAAATACTGGGGCCAACGTCCTGACTTTC; CDR3 protein: CAISDLNTGANVLTF
clone size: .; J gene: TRBJ2-5; CDR3 length: 16; V gene: TRBV11-3; D gene: .; CDR3 DNA: TGTGCCAGCAGCCCCGGGATAGCGTACTATCAAGAGACCCAGTACTTC; CDR3 protein: CASSPGIAYYQETQYF
clone size: .; J gene: TRBJ2-5; CDR3 length: 16; V gene: TRBV7-2; D gene: TRBD2; CDR3 DNA: TGTGCCAGCAGCTCCCAATCAGCGGGAGGGCAAGAGACCCAGTACTTC; CDR3 protein: CASSSQSAGGQETQYF
clone size: .; J gene: TRBJ1-2; CDR3 length: 12; V gene: TRBV6-1; D gene: .; CDR3 DNA: TGTGCCAGCAGTGAAAATGCAGGTAGCTACACCTTC; CDR3 protein: CASSENAGSYTF
clone size: .; J gene: TRBJ1-4; CDR3 length: 16; V gene: TRBV2; D gene: .; CDR3 DNA: TGTGCCAGCAGTGAAGGGGGGGGGATGACTAATGAAAAACTGTTTTTT; CDR3 protein: CASSEGGGMTNEKLFF
clone size: few; J gene: TRBJ2-5; CDR3 length: 14; V gene: TRBV27; D gene: .; CDR3 DNA: TGTGCCAGCAGTTTAGCCGGGACTCCGGAGACCCAGTACTTC; CDR3 protein: CASSLAGTPETQYF
clone size: .; J gene: TRBJ2-3; CDR3 length: 13; V gene: TRBV6-6; D gene: .; CDR3 DNA: TGTGCCAGCCGAAGTTCCAATTCAGATACGCAGTATTTT; CDR3 protein: CASRSSNSDTQYF
clone size: .; J gene: TRBJ1-5; CDR3 length: 15; V gene: TRBV2; D gene: TRBD1; CDR3 DNA: TGTGCCAGCAGTGTTGACAGGGCTAGCAATCAGCCCCAGCATTTT; CDR3 protein: CASSVDRASNQPQHF
clone size: .; J gene: TRBJ1-6; CDR3 length: 13; V gene: TRBV2; D gene: .; CDR3 DNA: TGTGCCAGCAGTAACGAACGGAATTCACCCCTCCACTTT; CDR3 protein: CASSNERNSPLHF
clone size: .; J gene: TRBJ2-7; CDR3 length: 14; V gene: TRBV7-9; D gene: TRBD1; CDR3 DNA: TGTGCCAGCAGCTTAGACAAGGGGGCGGGCGAGCAGTACTTC; CDR3 protein: CASSLDKGAGEQYF
clone size: few; J gene: TRBJ1-1; CDR3 length: 13; V gene: TRBV27; D gene: .; CDR3 DNA: TGTGCCAGCAGCTACCGACGGAACACTGAAGCTTTCTTT; CDR3 protein: CASSYRRNTEAFF
clone size: once; J gene: TRBJ2-5; CDR3 length: 13; V gene: TRBV5-8; D gene: .; CDR3 DNA: TGTGCCAGCAGCCGGGTCCTGGGAGAGACCCAGTACTTC; CDR3 protein: CASSRVLGETQYF
clone size: .; J gene: TRBJ2-3; CDR3 length: 18; V gene: TRBV12-5; D gene: TRBD2; CDR3 DNA: TGTGCTAGTGGTTTCTCTCCGGGACTAGCGGGGGGGGCAGATACGCAGTATTTT; CDR3 protein: CASGFSPGLAGGADTQYF
clone size: .; J gene: TRBJ1-1; CDR3 length: 15; V gene: TRBV6-5; D gene: TRBD1; CDR3 DNA: TGTGCCAGCAGTTCGAGACAGGGTTTGAACACTGAAGCTTTCTTT; CDR3 protein: CASSSRQGLNTEAFF
clone size: few; J gene: TRBJ1-6; CDR3 length: 14; V gene: TRBV19; D gene: TRBD1; CDR3 DNA: TGTGCCAGTAGGCTCCGGGACAGGGAGTCACCCCTCCACTTT; CDR3 protein: CASRLRDRESPLHF
clone size: .; J gene: TRBJ1-2; CDR3 length: 15; V gene: TRBV5-1; D gene: .; CDR3 DNA: TGCGCCAGCAGCACGACTACCCGGGGAACCTATGGCTACACCTTC; CDR3 protein: CASSTTTRGTYGYTF
clone size: .; J gene: TRBJ2-5; CDR3 length: 14; V gene: TRBV24-1; D gene: TRBD2; CDR3 DNA: TGTGCCACCAGTGATAGCGGGAGGGCAGAGACCCAGTACTTC; CDR3 protein: CATSDSGRAETQYF
clone size: .; J gene: TRBJ1-5; CDR3 length: 14; V gene: TRBV19; D gene: TRBD1; CDR3 DNA: TGTGCCAGTAGTACCGGGACAGTCGGACAGCCCCAGCATTTT; CDR3 protein: CASSTGTVGQPQHF
clone size: .; J gene: TRBJ2-7; CDR3 length: 12; V gene: TRBV28; D gene: TRBD1; CDR3 DNA: TGCGCTCACGGGACAGGGGGCTACGAGCAGTACTTC; CDR3 protein: CAHGTGGYEQYF
clone size: .; J gene: TRBJ1-5; CDR3 length: 17; V gene: TRBV7-7; D gene: .; CDR3 DNA: TGTGCTAGCAGCTTGGTGCTGGCACAAGGCAGCAATCAGCCCCAGCATTTT; CDR3 protein: CASSLVLAQGSNQPQHF
clone size: medium-sized; J gene: TRBJ1-2; CDR3 length: 15; V gene: TRBV6-5; D gene: .; CDR3 DNA: TGTGCCAGCAGTTCCAGATGGGACGCAGACTATGGCTACACCTTC; CDR3 protein: CASSSRWDADYGYTF
clone size: .; J gene: TRBJ2-1; CDR3 length: 15; V gene: TRBV24-1; D gene: TRBD2; CDR3 DNA: TGTGCCACCAGTGGGACTAGCGGGATAAGCGATGAGCAGTTCTTC; CDR3 protein: CATSGTSGISDEQFF